These 17 T cell receptor beta chains were sequenced from one sample in a study of somatic mutations in cytotoxic T cells in rheumatoid arthritis. Method: immunoSEQ multiplex PCR; TCRdb's copy keeps in-frame clones and lacks some. The sample gives about 30,000 clones, 82% of which show up once; around 8.3% is in the top ten. The sample was CD8+ T cells sorted from blood. These receptors were collected from an adult with rheumatoid arthritis.

This chain connects TRBV6-5 to TRBJ1-1; 7 nucleotides agree with TRBD1. Per germline, CDR1 MNHEY and CDR2 SVGAGI. The CDR3 runs to 14 residues. V lost 5 bases, J lost 5 bases, and 8 bases stayed unmatched. In DNA, the CDR3 is TGTGCCAGCAGTCGTGACAGGGTGGGAACTGAAGCTTTCTTT. The encoded protein is CASSRDRVGTEAFF.

This sequence joins TRBV4-3 and TRBJ1-1; TRBD1 is a possible D gene (6 bases). Germline CDR1 LGHNA, CDR2 YSLEER. This CDR3 region has 16 residues. V was trimmed by 0 bases and J by 3 bases, leaving 14 bases between them. CDR3 sequence: CASSQEEGRGDTEAFF. The CDR3 DNA follows: TGCGCCAGCAGCCAAGAAGAAGGCAGGGGTGACACTGAAGCTTTCTTT.

This clone is medium-sized in the sample. Different DNA sequences within this sample yield the same CDR3. This chain joins TRBV6-1 and TRBJ2-3; 12 bases are shared with TRBD2. J gave up 4 bases and V 2 bases, and 1 base lay outside the gene matches. From germline, CDR1 is MNHNS and CDR2 SASEGT. The CDR3 loop spans 15 amino acids. DNA of the CDR3: TGTGCCAGCAGTGAACTAGCGGGGGGGCCAGATACGCAGTATTTT. Residues: CASSELAGGPDTQYF.

This chain joins TRBV6-6 and TRBJ2-7, with 7 positions matching TRBD1. Germline CDR1 MNHNY, CDR2 SVGAGI (reference sequence). There are 14 residues in the CDR3. The V segment lost 6 bases and the J segment 1 base; nucleotides outside the gene matches: 6. This chain's CDR3 is CASSFGTESYEQYF. For the CDR3, the DNA is TGTGCCAGCAGCTTCGGGACAGAGTCCTACGAGCAGTACTTC.

The chain couples TRBV5-1 to TRBJ2-1; 7 bases are a match to TRBD2. CDR3 length: 17 residues. V gave up 0 bases and J gave up 0 bases; unmatched junction bases: 6. Germline CDR1 reads SGHRS; CDR2 reads YFSETQ. The CDR3 is CASSLVMAGDSYNEQFF. For the CDR3, the DNA is TGCGCCAGCAGCTTGGTGATGGCGGGGGACTCCTACAATGAGCAGTTCTTC.

The chain is built from TRBV19 and TRBJ1-5; D is uncertain. Trimming stripped 3 bases from V and 2 bases from J, with 8 bases between. This CDR3 comprises 14 residues. Germline V lookup: CDR1 LNHDA, CDR2 SQIVND (reference sequence). CDR3 protein: CASSISGGNQPQHF. The CDR3 nucleotides are TGTGCCAGTAGTATTTCCGGGGGCAATCAGCCCCAGCATTTT.

This chain joins TRBV9 and TRBJ1-4; D might be TRBD1 (5 bases). Trimming removed 6 bases at V and 8 bases at J, with 17 bases between. This CDR3 contains 14 residues. Germline V gene lookup returns CDR1 SGDLS and CDR2 YYNGEE. CDR3: CASTPGHLGEKLFF. The CDR3 DNA follows: TGTGCCAGCACCCCCGGACACCTCGGAGAAAAACTGTTTTTT.

A single count supports this clone. This chain connects TRBV6-1 to TRBJ1-5; 11 bases are shared with TRBD1. Germline assignment: CDR1 MNHNS and CDR2 SASEGT. V was pared by 3 bases and J by 5 bases, with 12 bases of the junction left unmatched. The CDR3 totals 18 residues. The CDR3 here is CASSDGTGGLWQHQPQHF. The CDR3 DNA reads as TGTGCCAGCAGTGACGGGACAGGGGGTCTGTGGCAGCATCAGCCCCAGCATTTT.

The chain employs TRBV5-1 and TRBJ1-4; 7 bases line up with TRBD1. The CDR3 has 15 residues. V lost 0 bases and J lost 5; bases outside the gene matches: 4. Germline CDR1 is SGHRS and CDR2 is YFSETQ. CDR3 nucleotides: TGCGCCAGCAGCTTGGAGGGGGCGCTAAATGAAAAACTGTTTTTT. This translates into CASSLEGALNEKLFF.

The chain couples TRBV5-5 to TRBJ2-2, with 10 nucleotides matching TRBD1. In germline, CDR1 is SGHKS, CDR2 YYEKEE (reference sequence). This CDR3 spans 19 amino acids. With 5 bases clipped from V and 4 bases from J, the junction kept 17 bases outside the gene matches. Written as DNA, the CDR3 is TGTGCCAGCAGTCTTGAGAGGCCTAGGGACAGGGGAATCACCGGGGAGCTGTTTTTT. Protein sequence: CASSLERPRDRGITGELFF.

This chain uses TRBV6-1 with TRBJ2-6, with 9 positions matching TRBD1. The J segment lost 4 bases and the V segment lost 6 bases, leaving 7 bases of the junction unmatched. Germline CDR1 MNHNS, CDR2 SASEGT. This CDR3 comprises 16 residues. DNA of the CDR3: TGTGCCAGCAGCGAACAACAGGGGGCAGGGGCCAACGTCCTGACTTTC. Translating gives CASSEQQGAGANVLTF.

The chain has TRBV5-6 and TRBJ2-1; perhaps TRBD1 as D (6 bases). This CDR3 spans 16 amino acids. Trimming pared 7 bases from V and 10 bases from J, leaving 27 bases between. Per the germline V gene, CDR1 is SGHDT and CDR2 is YYEEEE. Here the CDR3 DNA reads TGTGCCAGCCTCTTCCGCCGGGACACCCCAGAGAGCGAGCAGTTCTTC. It codes for CASLFRRDTPESEQFF.

The chain is built from TRBV4-3 and TRBJ2-3; TRBD2 might be the D (6 bases). The CDR3 spans 15 residues. Trimming removed 1 base at V and 2 bases at J, with 10 bases between. Per germline, CDR1 LGHNA and CDR2 YSLEER. The chain's CDR3 is CASSQGPDYTDTQYF. In DNA, the CDR3 is TGCGCCAGCAGCCAAGGCCCGGACTACACAGATACGCAGTATTTT.

CDR3 coding DNA: TGTGCCAGTAGTATGATGCAGGGCGGCTACACCTTC. Translating gives CASSMMQGGYTF. The V call is TRBV19, the J call TRBJ1-2; D is possibly TRBD1 (5 bases). From germline, CDR1 is LNHDA and CDR2 SQIVND (reference sequence). The CDR3 is 12 amino acids. Trimming pared 3 bases from V and 8 bases from J, leaving 10 bases between.

The chain combines TRBV9 with TRBJ2-1; 10 nucleotides align to TRBD2. The CDR3 is 15 amino acids. Trimming took 0 bases from V and 7 from J; bases not matched to a gene: 4. CDR1 and CDR2 from the germline V gene are SGDLS and YYNGEE. Here the CDR3 DNA reads TGTGCCAGCAGCGTAGTTAGCGGGGGGAGTAATGAGCAGTTCTTC. It translates to CASSVVSGGSNEQFF. Together with reference TRBV9 and TRBJ2-1, the CDR3 gives the full variable domain: DSGVTQTPKHLITATGQRVTLRCSPRSGDLSVYWYQQSLDQGLQFLIQYYNGEERAKGNILERFSAQQFPDLHSELNLSSLELGDSALYFCASSVVSGGSNEQFFGPGTRLTVL.

This clone was recorded only once. The chain links TRBV2 to TRBJ2-1; no firm D call. V lost 0 bases and J 5 bases, leaving 8 bases between the germline ends. This CDR3 contains 14 residues. Looked up from germline, CDR1 is SNHLY and CDR2 is FYNNEI. This chain's CDR3 is CASSEASFDNEQFF. The CDR3 nucleotides are TGTGCCAGCAGTGAAGCGAGCTTTGACAATGAGCAGTTCTTC. Full variable domain (rest looked up from reference TRBV2 and TRBJ2-1): EPEVTQTPSHQVTQMGQEVILRCVPISNHLYFYWYRQILGQKVEFLVSFYNNEISEKSEIFDDQFSVERPDGSNFTLKIRSTKLEDSAMYFCASSEASFDNEQFFGPGTRLTVL.

The chain joins TRBV30 to TRBJ1-4, with D perhaps matching TRBD1 (5 bases). This CDR3 is 11 amino acids long. Trimming shortened V by 8 bases and J by 4 bases, and 8 bases separated the two germline ends. Germline-derived CDR1 and CDR2 are GTSNPN and SVGIG (reference sequence). In DNA, the CDR3 is TGTGCCGGGGGGGATAATGAAAAACTGTTTTTT. Its protein is CAGGDNEKLFF.